The 23 T cell receptor beta chains below all came from one sample that was sequenced in a study of vaccination and CD4 T cells after COVID-19. For these TCRs, the target antigens are not known. Sequenced with the Oncomine TCR Beta short-read assay was DNA taken from cultured CD4+ T cells. TCRdb processed the PCR reads anew with MiXCR; each CDR3 protein has one entry. The sample contains about 18,000 distinct CDR3 sequences, under 60% of which appear only once. Treatment indicated: roughly nine-day PBMC culture with coronavirus spike peptide pools or control peptides (ViraFEST assay). Sequencing input: CD4+ T cells from blood, cultured in vitro. The receptors shown here come from a human donor who had recovered from COVID-19.

This clonotype showed up just a few times. The rearrangement joins TRBV24-1 to TRBJ2-5, with 9 bases identical to TRBD2. The germline V gene encodes CDR1 KGHDR and CDR2 SFDVKD. The CDR3 extends over 16 amino acids. V shed 4 bases, J shed 5 bases, and the junction held 10 bases outside the gene matches. CDR3 protein: CATSDPNLAGRETQYF. In DNA form, the CDR3 reads TGTGCCACCAGTGACCCTAACCTAGCGGGACGGGAGACCCAGTACTTC.

This clonotype has only a few counts. This chain uses TRBV20-1 with TRBJ1-3, with a weak D call TRBD1 (5 bases). Germline lookup yields CDR1 DFQATT and CDR2 SNEGSKA (reference sequence). The V and J ends lost 3 bases and 1 base respectively, with 10 bases between them. The CDR3 totals 14 residues. This CDR3 is CSARRGDSGNTIYF. CDR3 coding DNA: TGCAGTGCTAGGCGAGGGGATTCTGGAAACACCATATATTTT.

The chain joins TRBV27 to TRBJ1-5; D gene unclear. The CDR3 loop spans 13 amino acids. From germline, CDR1 is MNHEY and CDR2 SMNVEV (reference sequence). Deletions cut 6 bases from V and 4 bases from J, with 10 bases between. The chain's CDR3 is CASRIQYNQPQHF. The CDR3 nucleotides are TGTGCCAGCAGGATTCAGTATAATCAGCCCCAGCATTTT.

The rearrangement uses TRBV6-1 and TRBJ2-3; the D gene is possibly TRBD1 (5 bases). V was shortened by 5 bases and J by 0 bases, with 12 bases between the two germline ends. Germline V gene sequence: CDR1 MNHNS, CDR2 SASEGT. CDR3 size: 15 residues. The CDR3 here is CASSLRTPSTDTQYF. CDR3 bases: TGTGCCAGCAGTCTGCGGACACCTAGCACAGATACGCAGTATTTT.

The rearrangement joins TRBV20-1 to TRBJ1-6; TRBD1 aligns across 7 bases. Trimming at V came to 4 bases and at J to 3 bases, leaving 3 bases not matched to a gene. The CDR3 contains 14 residues. Germline V gene sequence: CDR1 DFQATT, CDR2 SNEGSKA (reference sequence). The CDR3 spells CSATRQGYNSPLHF. The CDR3, as DNA: TGCAGTGCTACTCGACAGGGCTATAATTCACCCCTCCACTTT.

J is TRBJ1-6 and V is TRBV19, with 7 bases aligning to TRBD1. CDR1 and CDR2 (germline): LNHDA, SQIVND (reference sequence). The CDR3 has 15 amino acids. V gave up 7 bases and J gave up 5 bases; unmatched junction bases: 8. In nucleotides, the CDR3 is TGTGCCAGTAATGAGGGCGGACAGGATAATTCACCCCTCCACTTT. It is translated as CASNEGGQDNSPLHF.

The chain is built from TRBV20-1 and TRBJ1-2; D unresolved. The CDR3 has 14 residues. Germline V gene lookup returns CDR1 DFQATT and CDR2 SNEGSKA (reference sequence). The germline V and J ends were trimmed by 6 bases and 0 bases, with 14 bases remaining between them. The CDR3 loop reads CSARRAVANYGYTF. The CDR3 nucleotides read TGCAGTGCCCGACGGGCAGTTGCTAACTATGGCTACACCTTC.

This clonotype turned up a few times. V gene TRBV20-1 combines with J gene TRBJ2-3; possibly TRBD2 for D (5 bases). CDR3 length: 12 residues. Germline loops: CDR1 DFQATT, CDR2 SNEGSKA (reference sequence). Deletions cut 6 bases from V and 0 bases from J, with 7 bases between. This CDR3 is CSAAGSTDTQYF. The CDR3 DNA reads as TGCAGTGCGGCGGGTAGCACAGATACGCAGTATTTT.

A few counts support this clonotype. The rearrangement links TRBV7-6 to TRBJ2-7, with a weak D call TRBD2 (6 bases). The V and J ends lost 1 base and 8 bases respectively, with 18 bases between them. CDR1 and CDR2 (germline): SGHVS, FNYEAQ. The CDR3 sequence is 15 residues long. The CDR3 region has the DNA TGTGCCAGCAGCTTAGGCGGGACCCAAGCCGGGCAGCAGTACTTC. As protein: CASSLGGTQAGQQYF.

Only a few counts were recorded for this clonotype. The CDR3, as DNA: TGTGCCAGCAGCTTAATATCCACCGGGGAGCTGTTTTTT. Translated: CASSLISTGELFF. The chain has TRBV7-3 and TRBJ2-2; D gene ambiguous. V was trimmed by 1 base and J by 4 bases, leaving 4 bases between them. CDR1 and CDR2 (germline): SGHTA, FQGTGA. The CDR3 has 13 residues.

This clonotype was seen just once. This chain uses TRBV27 with TRBJ2-4; TRBD1 matches at 10 bases. Germline trimming cut 6 bases from V and 9 bases from J; bases unmatched to any gene: 8. The CDR3 runs 14 residues. Germline CDR1 and CDR2: MNHEY and SMNVEV (reference sequence). The CDR3 is CASRSGQGIGIQYF. The CDR3 DNA is TGTGCCAGCAGGTCGGGACAGGGGATCGGCATTCAGTACTTC.

This clonotype was observed a few times. The rearrangement links TRBV6-1 to TRBJ2-3; 7 bases are shared with TRBD1. The junction had 7 bases not matched to a gene; V was cut back by 6 bases and J by 4 bases. Germline values: CDR1 MNHNS, CDR2 SASEGT. CDR3 length equals 14 residues. The CDR3 DNA follows: TGTGCCAGCAGGCCGACAGGGTCGTCAGATACGCAGTATTTT. It yields the protein CASRPTGSSDTQYF.

This clonotype has a handful of counts. V and J are TRBV9 and TRBJ1-2, with a tentative D call TRBD1 (5 bases). There are 14 residues in the CDR3. The germline V gene encodes CDR1 SGDLS and CDR2 YYNGEE. V dropped 0 bases and J dropped 8 bases, with 14 bases sitting between them. CDR3 bases: TGTGCCAGCAGCGTAGATATGGGGCCGGGCGGCTACACCTTC. Translated, it gives CASSVDMGPGGYTF.

This sequence joins TRBV12-3 or TRBV12-4 and TRBJ1-6, with D possibly TRBD1 on 5 matching bases. V lost 6 bases, J lost 10 bases, and 19 bases lay in between. The CDR3 totals 15 residues. The CDR3 sequence: CASRGTSGMNSPLHF. The CDR3 coding sequence is TGTGCCAGCAGGGGAACGTCAGGGATGAACTCACCCCTCCACTTT.

This clonotype was counted between two and nine times. The chain employs TRBV12-3 or TRBV12-4 and TRBJ2-2; the D is unclear. Trimming took 5 bases from V and 7 from J, leaving 8 bases between them. The CDR3 spans 12 residues. CDR3 sequence reads: CASSRDGGELFF. The CDR3 region has the DNA TGTGCCAGCAGTCGAGACGGCGGGGAGCTGTTTTTT.

This sequence joins TRBV27 and TRBJ2-6; TRBD2 matches at 9 bases. The germline gives CDR1 MNHEY, CDR2 SMNVEV (reference sequence). This CDR3 contains 17 residues. J gave up 0 bases and V 3 bases, and 3 bases lay outside the gene matches. The CDR3 DNA reads TGTGCCAGCAGTTTCCAGCGGGGGGACTCTGGGGCCAACGTCCTGACTTTC. It translates to CASSFQRGDSGANVLTF.

The V gene is TRBV20-1, the J gene TRBJ2-1, with D perhaps matching TRBD2 (6 bases). The CDR3 contains 17 residues. The V end lost 2 bases, the J end lost 0 bases, and 17 bases lay between the germline ends. Germline lookup yields CDR1 DFQATT and CDR2 SNEGSKA (reference sequence). The CDR3 nucleotides are TGCAGTGCTAGAAGGGGTATGGCGGGACCCTCCTACAATGAGCAGTTCTTC. Its translation is CSARRGMAGPSYNEQFF.

The chain combines TRBV20-1 with TRBJ2-1; either TRBD1 or TRBD2 may fit D (5 bases each). Germline values: CDR1 DFQATT, CDR2 SNEGSKA (reference sequence). V lost 5 bases and J lost 5, with 22 bases in between. CDR3 length: 16 amino acids. The DNA of the CDR3 is TGCAGTGCTCCCTCCCGTGGGACCCCCGACCACAATGAGCAGTTCTTC. The encoded protein is CSAPSRGTPDHNEQFF.

The chain recombines TRBV7-6 with TRBJ2-1; D uncertain. The CDR3 is made up of 14 amino acids. V gave up 1 base and J gave up 6 bases, with 10 bases separating them. Germline V gene lookup returns CDR1 SGHVS and CDR2 FNYEAQ. DNA of the CDR3: TGTGCCAGCAGCTTAGTGGCAGGTATCAATGAGCAGTTCTTC. Translation: CASSLVAGINEQFF.

In this sample, this clonotype turned up once. J is TRBJ2-7 and V is TRBV2; D gene unclear. The CDR3 is 11 residues long. Germline V CDR1 and CDR2: SNHLY, FYNNEI. The ends were cut back, 6 bases at V and 3 bases at J, with 6 bases in the middle. CDR3 in amino acids: CASRPIYEQYF. CDR3 nucleotide sequence: TGTGCCAGCAGGCCCATCTACGAGCAGTACTTC.

The chain links TRBV20-1 to TRBJ1-3; D is undetermined. Trimming shortened V by 3 bases and J by 0 bases, and 24 bases separated the two germline ends. This CDR3 comprises 19 residues. Per the germline V gene, CDR1 is DFQATT and CDR2 is SNEGSKA (reference sequence). The CDR3 is CSARAPGRSRPYSGNTIYF. CDR3 nucleotide sequence: TGCAGTGCTAGGGCTCCCGGGAGATCGAGACCCTACTCTGGAAACACCATATATTTT.

The rearrangement uses TRBV11-1 and TRBJ2-3, with D hard to call. CDR1 and CDR2 from the germline V gene are SGHAT and FQDESV (reference sequence). The CDR3 has 13 residues. V lost 1 base to trimming and J lost 6 bases, with 8 bases between them. The CDR3 loop is CASSLGGLDTQYF. CDR3 DNA sequence: TGTGCCAGCAGCTTAGGTGGTCTGGATACGCAGTATTTT.

The rearrangement joins TRBV5-4 to TRBJ2-7; perhaps TRBD1 as D (5 bases). V was shortened by 0 bases and J by 0 bases, with 10 bases between the two germline ends. This CDR3 is built from 15 residues. Germline V lookup: CDR1 SGHNT, CDR2 YYREEE (reference sequence). DNA of the CDR3: TGTGCCAGCAGCTTGGGGGGCAAGAGCTCCTACGAGCAGTACTTC. Translation gives CASSLGGKSSYEQYF.